Listed below are T cell receptor beta chains from one sample, sequenced in a study of technical replicates of blood from a handful of donors. The data were produced by immunoSEQ multiplex PCR, yet TCRdb's version contains in-frame clones alone and is incomplete. There are around 15,000 clones in the sample; around 87% occur only once, and over 10% lies in the top ten. The sequencing input was PBMCs. The origin of the receptors is a human donor in good health. Both conserved end residues are part of each CDR3. The order of the fields is D gene, J gene, V gene, CDR3 DNA, CDR3 protein. A D gene is named only where the DNA matches it firmly.

>TRBD2|TRBJ2-5|TRBV10-1
TGCGCCAGCAGCGATGGGACTAGCGGGAGATCGGAGACCCAGTACTTC
CASSDGTSGRSETQYF
>.|TRBJ2-3|TRBV19
TGTGCCAGTAGTATAGATCGTAGGGAGTGGGCAGATACGCAGTATTTT
CASSIDRREWADTQYF
>.|TRBJ2-1|TRBV9
TGTGCCAGCAGCCCGAGTGCCACGTCCAATGAGCAGTTCTTC
CASSPSATSNEQFF